What follows are 8 T cell receptor beta chains derived from one specimen sequenced in a study of blood T cells in healthy people across ages. Next came a second PCR, run for about 6 to 11 cycles, which used a sample-barcoded 5' primer along with a J-beta primer mix. TCRdb redid the calling of the 5' RACE reads with MiXCR, one entry per CDR3 protein. Among about 930,000 distinct CDR3 sequences listed, about 28% were seen once. These data were likewise used in another study, on T cells of mothers and their children.

Material: blood. The receptors derive from a woman in her thirties or forties in good health.

This clonotype was observed many times. V usage is TRBV10-3 and J usage is TRBJ2-7; 8 nucleotides align to TRBD1. Per the germline V gene, CDR1 is ENHRY and CDR2 is SYGVKD. Trimming cost V 5 bases and J 4 bases; bases outside gene matches: 7. CDR3 length: 14 residues. CDR3 DNA sequence: TGTGCCATCAGTCCGGGACAGGAGGTATACGAGCAGTACTTC. Its protein is CAISPGQEVYEQYF.

The chain has TRBV6-1 and TRBJ2-7; D call uncertain. Germline loops: CDR1 MNHNS, CDR2 SASEGT. The V and J ends lost 6 bases and 0 bases respectively, with 9 bases between them. The CDR3 length is 13 residues. The CDR3 region has the DNA TGTGCCAGCAGGCCGGCGGTCTCCTACGAGCAGTACTTC. Residues: CASRPAVSYEQYF.

This chain joins TRBV5-1 and TRBJ2-3, with no clear D. This CDR3 has 16 residues. Deletions cut 3 bases from V and 4 bases from J, with 18 bases between. CDR1 is SGHRS, CDR2 YFSETQ, per germline. The CDR3 DNA sequence: TGCGCCAGCAGCTGTAAAGACAAGGCCTGGGCAGATACGCAGTATTTT. Its translation is CASSCKDKAWADTQYF.

This clonotype was picked up many times. The chain is built from TRBV12-3 or TRBV12-4 and TRBJ2-7; D possibly matches TRBD1 or TRBD2 (5 bases each). The ends were cut back, 5 bases at V and 3 bases at J, with 14 bases in the middle. The CDR3 is made up of 14 amino acids. CDR3 amino acids: CASSLGTVDYEQYF. The CDR3, as DNA: TGTGCCAGCAGTCTGGGGACGGTCGACTACGAGCAGTACTTC.

This clonotype was recorded many times. The chain employs TRBV7-2 and TRBJ2-4; the D gene is possibly TRBD2 (7 bases). V dropped 1 base and J dropped 2 bases, with 9 bases sitting between them. CDR3 size: 15 residues. From germline, CDR1 is SGHTA and CDR2 FQGNSA. DNA of the CDR3: TGTGCCAGCAGCTTAGAGGGGGGGACCAAAAACATTCAGTACTTC. Its protein is CASSLEGGTKNIQYF.

The chain has TRBV6-5 and TRBJ1-1; D gene ambiguous. The length of the CDR3 is 14 residues. Germline V gives CDR1 MNHEY, CDR2 SVGAGI. V lost 0 bases and J lost 6, with 11 bases in between. This CDR3 reads CASSYSNGNAEAFF. CDR3 DNA: TGTGCCAGCAGTTACTCGAATGGAAACGCTGAAGCTTTCTTT.

A remark on this clonotype: This may be a read error: a much more frequent sequence differs by one nucleotide. The chain carries TRBV27 and TRBJ2-5; D unresolved. This CDR3 is built from 14 residues. From germline, CDR1 is MNHEY and CDR2 SMNVEV (reference sequence). V was trimmed by 8 bases and J by 11 bases, leaving 24 bases between them. DNA for the CDR3: TGTGCCAGCTCTATCTCCACCGGATCGGATGAGCAGTACTTC. It is translated as CASSISTGSDEQYF.

This clonotype was recorded many times. A much larger clone lies one base from this, so it may be a read error. This rearrangement joins TRBV7-9 to TRBJ2-7, with 7 bases fitting TRBD2. V shed 4 bases, J shed 7 bases, and the junction held 13 bases outside the gene matches. The CDR3 is made up of 15 amino acids. Germline CDR1 reads SEHNR; CDR2 reads FQNEAQ (reference sequence). CDR3 DNA: TGTGCCAGCAGCTGGTACGCGACGGGGGACTATGAGCAGTACTTC. This encodes CASSWYATGDYEQYF.